This TCR beta chain was recovered during a study of beta chain features in type 1 diabetes. About the study: The study examined about 110,000,000 sorted cells across all samples. General observations from the study: PCR might pick shorter templates more often, in the same way for patients and controls.

All of the isolated RNA was reverse transcribed, so expressed TCRB transcripts were sequenced. Sequenced by immunoSEQ multiplex PCR; TCRdb stores in-frame clones only, minus some. The profile covers 250,000 or so clones, with 68% appearing a single time and 0.053% taken by the ten largest. The germline gives CDR1 SGHDT, CDR2 YYEEEE. The CDR3 consists of 13 residues. V was cut by 1 base and J by 1 base, with 6 bases left in between. On this clone itself: The antigen is not known.

The rearrangement links TRBV5-6 to TRBJ2-7, with no clear D. Specimen: naive CD4+ T cells from blood. This clonotype was obtained from a man aged 25 to 40 in good health. The CDR3 region has the DNA TGTGCCAGCAGCTTGCGGGTTTCCTACGAGCAGTACTTC. Its protein product is CASSLRVSYEQYF.